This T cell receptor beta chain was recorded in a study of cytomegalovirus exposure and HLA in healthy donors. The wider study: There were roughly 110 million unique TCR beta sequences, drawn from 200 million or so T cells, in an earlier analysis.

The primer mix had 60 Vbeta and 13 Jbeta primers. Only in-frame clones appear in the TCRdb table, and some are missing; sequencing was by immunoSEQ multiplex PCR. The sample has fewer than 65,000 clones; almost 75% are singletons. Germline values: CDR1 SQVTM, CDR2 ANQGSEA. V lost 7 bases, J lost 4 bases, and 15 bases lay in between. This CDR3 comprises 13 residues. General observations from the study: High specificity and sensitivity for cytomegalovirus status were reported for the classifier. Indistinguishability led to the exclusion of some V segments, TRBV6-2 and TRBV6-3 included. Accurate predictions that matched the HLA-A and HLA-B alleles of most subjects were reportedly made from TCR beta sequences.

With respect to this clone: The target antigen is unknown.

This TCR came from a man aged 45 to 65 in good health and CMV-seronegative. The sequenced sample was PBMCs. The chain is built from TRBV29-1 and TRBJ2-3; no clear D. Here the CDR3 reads CSAGGLGPDTQYF. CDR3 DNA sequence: TGCAGCGCCGGTGGGCTTGGCCCAGATACGCAGTATTTT.